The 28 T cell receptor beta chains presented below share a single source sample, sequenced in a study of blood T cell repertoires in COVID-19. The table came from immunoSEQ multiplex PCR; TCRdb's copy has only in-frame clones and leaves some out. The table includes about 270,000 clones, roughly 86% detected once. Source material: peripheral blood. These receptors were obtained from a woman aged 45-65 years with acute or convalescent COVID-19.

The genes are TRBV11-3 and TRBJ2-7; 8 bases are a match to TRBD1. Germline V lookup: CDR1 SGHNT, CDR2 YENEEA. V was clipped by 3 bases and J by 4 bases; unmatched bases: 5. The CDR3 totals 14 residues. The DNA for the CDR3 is TGTGCCAGCAGCTTGTCTCAGGGGGCTTACGAGCAGTACTTC. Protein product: CASSLSQGAYEQYF.

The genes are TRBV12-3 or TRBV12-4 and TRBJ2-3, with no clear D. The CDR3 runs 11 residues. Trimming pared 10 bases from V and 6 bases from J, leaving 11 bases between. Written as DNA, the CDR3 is TGTGCCACCAGAAACTGGGATACGCAGTATTTT. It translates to CATRNWDTQYF.

CDR3 nucleotides: TGCAGCGTTCAGGGGGCCGCTAATGAAAAACTGTTTTTT. Its translation: CSVQGAANEKLFF. This chain connects TRBV29-1 to TRBJ1-4, with 8 bases aligning to TRBD1. The CDR3 is made up of 13 amino acids. The germline V gene encodes CDR1 SQVTM and CDR2 ANQGSEA. Germline trimming cut 5 bases from V and 3 bases from J; bases unmatched to any gene: 2. Supplemented by reference TRBV29-1 and TRBJ1-4, the full variable domain reads SAVISQKPSRDICQRGTSLTIQCQVDSQVTMMFWYRQQPGQSLTLIATANQGSEATYESGFVIDKFPISRPNLTFSTLTVSNMSPEDSSIYLCSVQGAANEKLFFGSGTQLSVL.

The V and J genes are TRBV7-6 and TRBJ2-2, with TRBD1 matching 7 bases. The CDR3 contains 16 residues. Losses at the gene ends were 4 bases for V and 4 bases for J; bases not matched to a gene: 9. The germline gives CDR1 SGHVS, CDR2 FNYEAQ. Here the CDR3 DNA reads TGTGCCAGCAGCTCCCGACAGACAGGGACCACCGGGGAGCTGTTTTTT. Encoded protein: CASSSRQTGTTGELFF. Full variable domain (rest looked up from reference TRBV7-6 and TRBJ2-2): GAGVSQSPRYKVTKRGQDVALRCDPISGHVSLYWYRQALGQGPEFLTYFNYEAQQDKSGLPNDRFSAERPEGSISTLTIQRTEQRDSAMYRCASSSRQTGTTGELFFGEGSRLTVL.

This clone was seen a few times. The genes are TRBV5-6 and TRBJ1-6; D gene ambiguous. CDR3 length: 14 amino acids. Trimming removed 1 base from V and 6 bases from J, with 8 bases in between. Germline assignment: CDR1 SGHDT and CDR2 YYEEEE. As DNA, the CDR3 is TGTGCCAGCAGCTTGATTGAGGGTAATTCACCCCTCCACTTT. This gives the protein CASSLIEGNSPLHF.

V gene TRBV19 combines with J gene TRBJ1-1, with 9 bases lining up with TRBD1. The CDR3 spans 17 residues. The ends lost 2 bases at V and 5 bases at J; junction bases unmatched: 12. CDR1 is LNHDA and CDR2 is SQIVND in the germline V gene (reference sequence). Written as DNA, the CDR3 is TGTGCCAGTAGTATATTGGGACAGGGTTCGAGAAGGACTGAAGCTTTCTTT. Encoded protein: CASSILGQGSRRTEAFF.

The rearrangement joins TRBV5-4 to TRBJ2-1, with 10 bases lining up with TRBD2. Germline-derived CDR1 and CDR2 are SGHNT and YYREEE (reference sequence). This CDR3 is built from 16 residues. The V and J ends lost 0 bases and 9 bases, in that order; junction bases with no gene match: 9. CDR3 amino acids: CASSLVPSGSWGEQFF. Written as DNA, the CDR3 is TGTGCCAGCAGCTTGGTTCCTAGCGGGAGTTGGGGTGAGCAGTTCTTC. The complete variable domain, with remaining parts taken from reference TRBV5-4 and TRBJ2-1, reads ETGVTQSPTHLIKTRGQQVTLRCSSQSGHNTVSWYQQALGQGPQFIFQYYREEENGRGNFPPRFSGLQFPNYSSELNVNALELDDSALYLCASSLVPSGSWGEQFFGPGTRLTVL.

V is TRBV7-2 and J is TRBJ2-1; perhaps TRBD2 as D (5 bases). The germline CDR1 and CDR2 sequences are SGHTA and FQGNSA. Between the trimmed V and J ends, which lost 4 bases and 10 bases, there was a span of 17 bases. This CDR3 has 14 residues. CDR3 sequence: CASSSLLSGREQFF. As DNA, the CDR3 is TGTGCCAGCAGCTCGCTCCTAAGCGGAAGGGAGCAGTTCTTC.

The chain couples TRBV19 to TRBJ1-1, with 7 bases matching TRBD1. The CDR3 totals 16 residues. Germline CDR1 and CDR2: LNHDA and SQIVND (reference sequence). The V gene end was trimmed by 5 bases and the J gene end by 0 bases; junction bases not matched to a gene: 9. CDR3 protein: CASSPGTVFMNTEAFF. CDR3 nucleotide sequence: TGTGCCAGTAGTCCCGGGACAGTTTTCATGAACACTGAAGCTTTCTTT.

Here the CDR3 reads CASSPVGTGGGDTQYF. The CDR3 DNA follows: TGTGCCAGCAGCCCCGTCGGGACAGGGGGAGGAGATACGCAGTATTTT. V is TRBV7-9 and J is TRBJ2-3, with TRBD1 matching 11 bases. The CDR3 consists of 16 residues. CDR1 is SEHNR and CDR2 is FQNEAQ in the germline V gene (reference sequence). The trim removed 5 bases at V and 5 bases at J, leaving 9 bases unmatched.

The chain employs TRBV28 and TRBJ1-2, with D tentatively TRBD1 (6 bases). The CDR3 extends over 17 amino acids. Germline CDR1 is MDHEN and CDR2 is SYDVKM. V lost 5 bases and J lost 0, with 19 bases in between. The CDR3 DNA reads TGTGCCAGCAGTGCGGGGGACATCCGAACTACTAACTATGGCTACACCTTC. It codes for CASSAGDIRTTNYGYTF.

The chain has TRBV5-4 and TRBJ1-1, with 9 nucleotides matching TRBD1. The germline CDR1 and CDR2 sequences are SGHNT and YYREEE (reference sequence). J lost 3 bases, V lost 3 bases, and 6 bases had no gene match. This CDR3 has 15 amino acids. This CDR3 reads CASSSPGQGYTEAFF. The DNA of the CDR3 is TGTGCCAGCAGCTCGCCGGGACAGGGATACACTGAAGCTTTCTTT. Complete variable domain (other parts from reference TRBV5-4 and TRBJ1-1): ETGVTQSPTHLIKTRGQQVTLRCSSQSGHNTVSWYQQALGQGPQFIFQYYREEENGRGNFPPRFSGLQFPNYSSELNVNALELDDSALYLCASSSPGQGYTEAFFGQGTRLTVV.

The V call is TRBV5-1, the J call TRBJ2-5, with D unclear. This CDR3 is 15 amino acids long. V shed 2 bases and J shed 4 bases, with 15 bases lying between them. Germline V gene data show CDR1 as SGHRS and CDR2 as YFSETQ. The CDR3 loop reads CASSFSSPMGETQYF. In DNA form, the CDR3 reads TGCGCCAGCAGCTTTAGCAGCCCCATGGGAGAGACCCAGTACTTC.

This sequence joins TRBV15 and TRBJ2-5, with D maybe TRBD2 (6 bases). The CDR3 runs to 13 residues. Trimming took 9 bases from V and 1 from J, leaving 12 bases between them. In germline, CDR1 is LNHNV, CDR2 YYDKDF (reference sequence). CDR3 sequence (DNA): TGTGCCACGAGACTAGGGACCCAAGAGACCCAGTACTTC. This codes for CATRLGTQETQYF.

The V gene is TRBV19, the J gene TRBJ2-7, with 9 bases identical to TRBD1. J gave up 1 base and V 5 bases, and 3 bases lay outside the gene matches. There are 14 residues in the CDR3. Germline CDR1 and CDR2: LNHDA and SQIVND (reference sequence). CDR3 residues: CASSGQGRSYEQYF. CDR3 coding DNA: TGTGCCAGTAGTGGACAGGGGAGGTCCTACGAGCAGTACTTC. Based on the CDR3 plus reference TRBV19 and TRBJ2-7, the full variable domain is DGGITQSPKYLFRKEGQNVTLSCEQNLNHDAMYWYRQDPGQGLRLIYYSQIVNDFQKGDIAEGYSVSREKKESFPLTVTSAQKNPTAFYLCASSGQGRSYEQYFGPGTRLTVT.

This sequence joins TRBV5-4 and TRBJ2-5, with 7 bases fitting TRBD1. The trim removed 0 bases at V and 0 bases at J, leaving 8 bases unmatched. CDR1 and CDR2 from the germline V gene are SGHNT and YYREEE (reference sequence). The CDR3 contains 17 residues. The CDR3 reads CASSLAGAQGNQETQYF. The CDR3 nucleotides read TGTGCCAGCAGCTTGGCAGGGGCACAGGGGAACCAAGAGACCCAGTACTTC.

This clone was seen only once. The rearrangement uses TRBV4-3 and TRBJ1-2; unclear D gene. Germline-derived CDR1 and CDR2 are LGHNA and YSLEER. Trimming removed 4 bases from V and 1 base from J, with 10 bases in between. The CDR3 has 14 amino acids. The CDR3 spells CASSRLGVNYGYTF. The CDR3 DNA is TGCGCCAGCAGCCGATTGGGCGTTAACTATGGCTACACCTTC.

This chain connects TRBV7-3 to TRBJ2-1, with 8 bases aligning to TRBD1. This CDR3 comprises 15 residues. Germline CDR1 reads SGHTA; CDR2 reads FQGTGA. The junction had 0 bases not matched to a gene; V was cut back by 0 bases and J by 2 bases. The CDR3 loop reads CASSLTDRAYNEQFF. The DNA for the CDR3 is TGTGCCAGCAGCTTAACGGACAGGGCCTACAATGAGCAGTTCTTC.

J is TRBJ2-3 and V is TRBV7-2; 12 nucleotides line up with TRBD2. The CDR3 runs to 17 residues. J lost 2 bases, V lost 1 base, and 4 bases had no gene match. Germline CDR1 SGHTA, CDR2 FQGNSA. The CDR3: CASSLDWTSGNTDTQYF. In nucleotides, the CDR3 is TGTGCCAGCAGCTTAGACTGGACTAGCGGGAACACAGATACGCAGTATTTT.

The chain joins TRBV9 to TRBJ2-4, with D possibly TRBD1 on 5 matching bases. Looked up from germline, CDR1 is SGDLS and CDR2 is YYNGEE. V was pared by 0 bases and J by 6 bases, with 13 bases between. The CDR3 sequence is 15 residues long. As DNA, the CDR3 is TGTGCCAGCAGCGTAGAGCCCGTCCAGGGAAACATTCAGTACTTC. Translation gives CASSVEPVQGNIQYF.

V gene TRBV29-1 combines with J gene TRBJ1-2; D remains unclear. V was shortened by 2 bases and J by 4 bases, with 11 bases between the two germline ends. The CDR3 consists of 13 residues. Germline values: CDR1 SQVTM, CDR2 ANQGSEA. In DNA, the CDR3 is TGCAGCGTTGAATACCGGGATATCTATGGCTACACCTTC. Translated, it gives CSVEYRDIYGYTF.

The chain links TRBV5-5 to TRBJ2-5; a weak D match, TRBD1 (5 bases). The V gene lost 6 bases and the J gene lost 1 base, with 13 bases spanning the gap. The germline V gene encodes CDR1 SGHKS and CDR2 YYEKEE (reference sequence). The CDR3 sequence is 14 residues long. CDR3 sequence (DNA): TGTGCCAGCACCCGAAGGGGCACCCAAGAGACCCAGTACTTC. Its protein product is CASTRRGTQETQYF.

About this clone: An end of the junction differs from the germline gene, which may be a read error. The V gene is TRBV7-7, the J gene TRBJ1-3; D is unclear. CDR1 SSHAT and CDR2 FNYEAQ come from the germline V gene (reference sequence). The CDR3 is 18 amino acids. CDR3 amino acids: CASSLVDLTRYSGNTIYF. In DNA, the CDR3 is TGTGCTAGCAGCTTAGTAGATCTCACCCGTTACTCTGGAAACACCATATATTTT. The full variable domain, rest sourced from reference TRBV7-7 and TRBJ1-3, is GAGVSQSPRYKVTKRGQDVTLRCDPISSHATLYWYQQALGQGPEFLTYFNYEAQPDKSGLPSDRFSAERPEGSISTLTIQRTEQRDSAMYRCASSLVDLTRYSGNTIYFGEGSWLTVV.

CDR3 residues: CSVCRGLSYEQYF. The CDR3 DNA is TGCAGCGTTTGCAGGGGGCTATCCTACGAGCAGTACTTC. The genes are TRBV29-1 and TRBJ2-7; TRBD1 matches at 8 bases. V dropped 5 bases and J dropped 1; count of bases not matched to a gene: 4. The germline V gene has CDR1 SQVTM and CDR2 ANQGSEA. The CDR3 has 13 residues.

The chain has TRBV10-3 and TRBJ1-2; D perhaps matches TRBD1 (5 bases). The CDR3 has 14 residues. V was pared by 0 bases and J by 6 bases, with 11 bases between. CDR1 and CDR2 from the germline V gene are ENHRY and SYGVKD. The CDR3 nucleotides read TGTGCCATCAGTGAGTCGATGGAGGGGAATGGCTACACCTTC. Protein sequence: CAISESMEGNGYTF.

The CDR3 coding sequence is TGTGCCAGCAGCTTGTACCCGGGGATCGAGCAGTACTTC. Encoded protein: CASSLYPGIEQYF. The rearrangement uses TRBV12-3 or TRBV12-4 and TRBJ2-7; D might be TRBD2 (5 bases). This CDR3 is built from 13 residues. Deletions cut 6 bases from V and 6 bases from J, with 15 bases between.

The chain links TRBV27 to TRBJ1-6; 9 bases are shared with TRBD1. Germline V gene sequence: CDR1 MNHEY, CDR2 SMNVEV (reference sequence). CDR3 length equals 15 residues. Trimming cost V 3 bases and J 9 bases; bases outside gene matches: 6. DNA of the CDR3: TGTGCCAGCAGTTTCTACACGGGACAGGGTTCACCCCTCCACTTT. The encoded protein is CASSFYTGQGSPLHF.

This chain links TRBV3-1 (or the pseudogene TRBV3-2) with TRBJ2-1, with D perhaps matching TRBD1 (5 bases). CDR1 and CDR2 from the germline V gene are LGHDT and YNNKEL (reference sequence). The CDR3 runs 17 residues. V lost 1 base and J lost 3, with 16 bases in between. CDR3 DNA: TGTGCCAGCAGCCAAGTCGCGACAGAAGCCAGCTACAATGAGCAGTTCTTC. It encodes CASSQVATEASYNEQFF.